This T cell receptor beta chain stems from a study of blood T cell repertoires in COVID-19. In the original processing: Amplified reference gene primers provided the basis for estimating nucleated cell counts. Measured with immunoSEQ multiplex PCR; TCRdb has only the in-frame clones, and not every one. Clone size and the V and J calls come from that table; the DNA yielded D and trimming. The sample holds about 140,000 clones, roughly 88% seen once. The CDR3 runs to 12 residues. Between the trimmed V and J ends, which lost 2 bases and 5 bases, there was a span of 6 bases. The V gene is TRBV12-3 or TRBV12-4, the J gene TRBJ2-5, with D perhaps TRBD1 (6 bases). The sample comprised peripheral blood. This TCR came from a woman in her fifties or sixties with acute or convalescent COVID-19. DNA of the CDR3: TGTGCCAGCAGTTTACAGGGGGAGACCCAGTACTTC. Amino acids: CASSLQGETQYF.